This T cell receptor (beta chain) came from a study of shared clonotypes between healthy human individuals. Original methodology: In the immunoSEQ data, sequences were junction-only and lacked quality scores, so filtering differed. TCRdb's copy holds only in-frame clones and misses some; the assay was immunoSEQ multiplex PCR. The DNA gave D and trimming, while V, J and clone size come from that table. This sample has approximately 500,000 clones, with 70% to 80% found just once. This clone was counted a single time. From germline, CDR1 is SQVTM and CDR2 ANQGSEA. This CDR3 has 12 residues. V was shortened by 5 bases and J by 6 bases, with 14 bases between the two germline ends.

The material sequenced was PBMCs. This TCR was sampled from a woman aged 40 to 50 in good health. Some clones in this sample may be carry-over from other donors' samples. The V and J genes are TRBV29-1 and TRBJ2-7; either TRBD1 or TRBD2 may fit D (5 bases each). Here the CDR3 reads CSVRRIGAEQYF. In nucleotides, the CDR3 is TGCAGCGTTCGGCGGATCGGGGCCGAGCAGTACTTC.